Each of the 23 T cell receptor beta chains below was sequenced from the same sample in a study of graft-versus-host responses after intestinal transplantation. The protocol was immunoSEQ multiplex PCR, while the TCRdb copy is restricted to in-frame clones and leaves out a portion. The sample consists of roughly 100,000 clones, 87% of them appearing once. These TCRs are of unknown antigen specificity. This specimen consisted of unstimulated CD4+ T cells sorted from spleen or lymph node cells, obtained before intestinal transplant. These receptors were taken from a human donor who received an intestinal transplant.

The chain combines TRBV6-5 with TRBJ2-5; D unresolved. The germline V gene encodes CDR1 MNHEY and CDR2 SVGAGI. Trimming stripped 4 bases from V and 3 bases from J, with 6 bases between. The CDR3 extends over 12 amino acids. The CDR3 sequence: CASSSSEETQYF. For the CDR3, the DNA is TGTGCCAGCAGTTCCAGTGAAGAGACCCAGTACTTC.

V and J are TRBV10-1 and TRBJ2-2; 9 nucleotides agree with TRBD2. Germline values: CDR1 WNHNN, CDR2 SYGVQD (reference sequence). J gave up 5 bases and V 2 bases, and 0 bases lay outside the gene matches. The CDR3 runs 14 residues. DNA for the CDR3: TGCGCCAGCAGTGAGCTAGCGGGGACCGGGGAGCTGTTTTTT. This gives the protein CASSELAGTGELFF.

This chain links TRBV9 with TRBJ2-3; D gene uncertain. CDR1 is SGDLS and CDR2 is YYNGEE in the germline V gene. Trimming pared 1 base from V and 2 bases from J, leaving 5 bases between. There are 13 residues in the CDR3. The CDR3 spells CASSVPNTDTQYF. In DNA, the CDR3 is TGTGCCAGCAGCGTACCTAACACAGATACGCAGTATTTT. Full variable domain (outside the CDR3, taken from reference TRBV9 and TRBJ2-3): DSGVTQTPKHLITATGQRVTLRCSPRSGDLSVYWYQQSLDQGLQFLIQYYNGEERAKGNILERFSAQQFPDLHSELNLSSLELGDSALYFCASSVPNTDTQYFGPGTRLTVL.

V and J are TRBV25-1 and TRBJ1-2; no firm D call. The CDR3 runs to 12 residues. The germline gives CDR1 MGHDK, CDR2 SYGVNS. V was trimmed by 6 bases and J by 3 bases, leaving 8 bases between them. CDR3 region: CASRLGDYGYTF. The CDR3 coding sequence is TGTGCCAGCAGGTTGGGCGACTATGGCTACACCTTC.

This clone was seen only once. J is TRBJ2-5 and V is TRBV10-1; 8 nucleotides match TRBD1. CDR3 size: 15 residues. The V and J ends lost 5 bases and 5 bases, in that order; junction bases with no gene match: 10. Germline V gene sequence: CDR1 WNHNN, CDR2 SYGVQD (reference sequence). The CDR3 DNA follows: TGCGCCAGCAGTTTTGGGGCAGGGGGCAGCGAGACCCAGTACTTC. Protein sequence: CASSFGAGGSETQYF.

Written as DNA, the CDR3 is TGCGCCAGCAGCCAAGTGGGACTAGCGGGTGTAGGGGAGACCCAGTACTTC. It translates to CASSQVGLAGVGETQYF. The J gene is TRBJ2-5, the V gene TRBV4-1, with TRBD2 matching 12 bases. The V gene end was trimmed by 1 base and the J gene end by 5 bases; junction bases not matched to a gene: 8. Germline V gives CDR1 MGHRA, CDR2 YSYEKL. CDR3 length: 17 amino acids.

The J gene is TRBJ1-3, the V gene TRBV6-6; no firm D call. Germline loops: CDR1 MNHNY, CDR2 SVGAGI (reference sequence). V lost 6 bases and J 4 bases, leaving 16 bases between the germline ends. The CDR3 length is 15 residues. For the CDR3, the DNA is TGTGCCAGCAGCCCCCCAGTCCCTCAGGGAAACACCATATATTTT. Residues: CASSPPVPQGNTIYF.

Only a few counts were recorded for this clone. This chain's CDR3 is CASSTWDRDSPLHF. The CDR3 nucleotides read TGTGCCAGCAGCACCTGGGACAGGGATTCACCCCTCCACTTT. The gene calls are TRBV9 and TRBJ1-6, with 9 bases lining up with TRBD1. CDR3 length: 14 residues. Germline CDR1 SGDLS, CDR2 YYNGEE. V gave up 4 bases and J gave up 8 bases; unmatched junction bases: 4.

The V and J genes are TRBV7-6 and TRBJ2-2; D remains unclear. The germline V gene has CDR1 SGHVS and CDR2 FNYEAQ. The germline V and J ends were trimmed by 5 bases and 7 bases, with 5 bases remaining between them. The CDR3 loop spans 11 amino acids. CDR3 bases: TGTGCCAGCAGCACCTACGGGGAGCTGTTTTTT. It encodes CASSTYGELFF.

The chain couples TRBV9 to TRBJ1-2, with 7 bases lining up with TRBD1. Trimming cost V 4 bases and J 3 bases; bases outside gene matches: 9. CDR3 length equals 15 residues. The V gene's germline CDR1 is SGDLS and CDR2 YYNGEE. Here the CDR3 reads CASSPGQPYYYGYTF. Here the CDR3 DNA reads TGTGCCAGCAGCCCGGGACAGCCTTACTACTATGGCTACACCTTC. Based on the CDR3 plus reference TRBV9 and TRBJ1-2, the full variable domain is DSGVTQTPKHLITATGQRVTLRCSPRSGDLSVYWYQQSLDQGLQFLIQYYNGEERAKGNILERFSAQQFPDLHSELNLSSLELGDSALYFCASSPGQPYYYGYTFGSGTRLTVV.

The chain employs TRBV5-1 and TRBJ2-3, with D tentatively TRBD2 (7 bases). CDR1 and CDR2 (germline): SGHRS, YFSETQ. Trimming took off 4 bases at V and 6 bases at J, with 18 bases between the two ends. The CDR3 totals 15 residues. Here the CDR3 reads CASSPGGHYLDTQYF. The CDR3 DNA follows: TGCGCCAGCAGCCCCGGGGGGCACTACCTCGATACGCAGTATTTT. Full variable domain (missing parts from reference TRBV5-1 and TRBJ2-3): KAGVTQTPRYLIKTRGQQVTLSCSPISGHRSVSWYQQTPGQGLQFLFEYFSETQRNKGNFPGRFSGRQFSNSRSEMNVSTLELGDSALYLCASSPGGHYLDTQYFGPGTRLTVL.

CDR3 region: CASAERPGNTIYF. The CDR3 nucleotides are TGTGCCAGCGCCGAGCGTCCTGGAAACACCATATATTTT. The V gene is TRBV6-5, the J gene TRBJ1-3; D call uncertain. V gave up 8 bases and J gave up 2 bases, with 10 bases separating them. Germline assignment: CDR1 MNHEY and CDR2 SVGAGI. The length of the CDR3 is 13 residues.

The V call is TRBV11-2, the J call TRBJ2-5; 7 bases fit TRBD2. CDR1 is SGHAT and CDR2 is FQNNGV in the germline V gene. CDR3 length equals 15 residues. V gave up 8 bases and J gave up 5 bases; unmatched junction bases: 14. The CDR3 DNA reads as TGTGCCAGCGCCCGGCTGGCGGGAGCCTGGGAGACCCAGTACTTC. Protein: CASARLAGAWETQYF.

V usage is TRBV27 and J usage is TRBJ1-1; TRBD1 might be the D (5 bases). Trimming pared 5 bases from V and 4 bases from J, leaving 17 bases between. The germline V gene encodes CDR1 MNHEY and CDR2 SMNVEV (reference sequence). This CDR3 is 15 amino acids long. As DNA, the CDR3 is TGTGCCAGCAGTCCCTTTGGTGGGGCTGGCACTGAAGCTTTCTTT. Translated, it gives CASSPFGGAGTEAFF.

About this clone itself: This CDR3 is also generated by other DNA sequences in the sample. V gene TRBV19 combines with J gene TRBJ2-5; D is unclear. V was pared by 6 bases and J by 2 bases, with 10 bases between. Germline assignment: CDR1 LNHDA and CDR2 SQIVND (reference sequence). This CDR3 spans 13 amino acids. Written as DNA, the CDR3 is TGTGCCAGTAGCATACAACTTCAAGAGACCCAGTACTTC. Protein: CASSIQLQETQYF.

This clone has a single count. This rearrangement joins TRBV18 to TRBJ1-2, with D maybe TRBD1 (5 bases). The V end was cut by 5 bases, the J end by 8 bases, with 15 bases between. Per germline, CDR1 KGHSH and CDR2 LQKENI. The CDR3 is made up of 13 amino acids. The CDR3 DNA follows: TGTGCCAGCTCAAAATCACCCAGGGACGGCTACACCTTC. Amino acids: CASSKSPRDGYTF.

V is TRBV30 and J is TRBJ2-4, with 9 bases lining up with TRBD1. CDR3 length equals 19 residues. V gave up 3 bases and J gave up 0 bases; unmatched junction bases: 15. Germline CDR1 and CDR2: GTSNPN and SVGIG (reference sequence). The CDR3 sequence is CAWSLGAYRGRVAKNIQYF. CDR3 nucleotide sequence: TGTGCCTGGAGCTTGGGGGCTTACAGGGGGCGGGTAGCCAAAAACATTCAGTACTTC.

The sample holds a few counts of this clone. The chain combines TRBV11-3 with TRBJ1-5; 8 bases line up with TRBD1. V lost 5 bases, J lost 6 bases, and 12 bases stayed unmatched. Germline assignment: CDR1 SGHNT and CDR2 YENEEA. This CDR3 spans 16 amino acids. The CDR3 region is CASSHGQGGVGQPQHF. Written as DNA, the CDR3 is TGTGCCAGCAGCCACGGACAGGGAGGAGTTGGTCAGCCCCAGCATTTT.

V gene TRBV15 combines with J gene TRBJ2-1; unclear D gene. V was pared by 1 base and J by 2 bases, with 3 bases between. The CDR3 is 13 amino acids. The V gene's germline CDR1 is LNHNV and CDR2 YYDKDF (reference sequence). DNA of the CDR3: TGTGCCACCAGCAGAGGGACCTACAATGAGCAGTTCTTC. Amino acid sequence: CATSRGTYNEQFF.

The V call is TRBV9, the J call TRBJ1-3; no definite D call. Trimming shortened V by 3 bases and J by 4 bases, and 8 bases separated the two germline ends. This CDR3 comprises 13 residues. Germline V CDR1 and CDR2: SGDLS, YYNGEE. For the CDR3, the DNA is TGTGCCAGCAGCGCCGTACCCGGAAACACCATATATTTT. Translation gives CASSAVPGNTIYF. The whole variable domain, filled in from reference TRBV9 and TRBJ1-3, reads DSGVTQTPKHLITATGQRVTLRCSPRSGDLSVYWYQQSLDQGLQFLIQYYNGEERAKGNILERFSAQQFPDLHSELNLSSLELGDSALYFCASSAVPGNTIYFGEGSWLTVV.

This chain uses TRBV10-3 with TRBJ2-6; 12 positions match TRBD1. The trim removed 11 bases at V and 4 bases at J, leaving 18 bases unmatched. CDR1 ENHRY and CDR2 SYGVKD come from the germline V gene. The CDR3 contains 19 residues. Here the CDR3 DNA reads TGTGCCTCCCTAGGAGATCCGGGACAGGGGGCGCTAGGGGCCAACGTCCTGACTTTC. It encodes CASLGDPGQGALGANVLTF.

The chain carries TRBV7-3 and TRBJ2-7; D may be TRBD2 (5 bases). Per germline, CDR1 SGHTA and CDR2 FQGTGA. V lost 5 bases and J lost 3, with 17 bases in between. The CDR3 sequence is 15 residues long. Here the CDR3 DNA reads TGTGCCAGCAGCCACCACCGGACTCACAACTACGAGCAGTACTTC. It yields the protein CASSHHRTHNYEQYF.

V gene TRBV5-4 combines with J gene TRBJ1-1, with D possibly TRBD1 on 5 matching bases. Deletions cut 2 bases from V and 3 bases from J, with 8 bases between. This CDR3 is built from 13 residues. The germline CDR1 and CDR2 sequences are SGHNT and YYREEE (reference sequence). CDR3 in DNA: TGTGCCAGCAGCTTAAGGGACCACACTGAAGCTTTCTTT. It specifies CASSLRDHTEAFF.